This passage covers 18 T cell receptor beta chains from one sample sequenced in a study of OX40 agonist ivuxolimab in advanced cancers. Produced via immunoSEQ multiplex PCR; TCRdb's table is partial and in-frame only. The sample has tens of thousands of clones, more than 80% seen once. The sample in question was CD4+ or CD8+ T cells sorted from blood, obtained in a trial of the OX40 agonist ivuxolimab. These receptors came from an adult with an advanced solid tumor such as melanoma, head and neck, liver or kidney cancer.

V usage is TRBV11-3 and J usage is TRBJ2-2; 14 positions match TRBD2. Germline V lookup: CDR1 SGHNT, CDR2 YENEEA. The CDR3 totals 17 residues. The V and J ends lost 4 bases and 7 bases, in that order; junction bases with no gene match: 8. The CDR3 loop reads CASSSGLAGGVGGELFF. The DNA of the CDR3 is TGTGCCAGCAGCTCCGGACTAGCGGGAGGTGTCGGCGGGGAGCTGTTTTTT.

The gene calls are TRBV7-8 and TRBJ2-1; 10 bases map to TRBD2. This CDR3 has 15 amino acids. The trim removed 2 bases at V and 6 bases at J, leaving 4 bases unmatched. Germline loops: CDR1 SGHVS, CDR2 FQNEAQ. CDR3 DNA sequence: TGTGCCAGCAGCTTACTAGCGGGAGATCTCAATGAGCAGTTCTTC. Translating it yields CASSLLAGDLNEQFF.

This rearrangement joins TRBV15 to TRBJ2-1; D unclear. The V and J ends lost 1 base and 0 bases respectively, with 7 bases between them. The CDR3 runs to 15 residues. Germline CDR1 LNHNV, CDR2 YYDKDF (reference sequence). This chain's CDR3 is CATSRVSSSYNEQFF. CDR3 in DNA: TGTGCCACCAGCAGAGTTAGCAGCTCCTACAATGAGCAGTTCTTC.

This chain connects TRBV29-1 to TRBJ2-3; D call uncertain. The CDR3 spans 11 residues. Trimming removed 7 bases at V and 6 bases at J, with 11 bases between. CDR1 is SQVTM and CDR2 is ANQGSEA in the germline V gene. CDR3 nucleotides: TGCAGCGCCCGATCAACGGATACGCAGTATTTT. Translation gives CSARSTDTQYF.

The gene calls are TRBV19 and TRBJ2-1, with 10 bases aligning to TRBD2. J gave up 6 bases and V 7 bases, and 15 bases lay outside the gene matches. Germline assignment: CDR1 LNHDA and CDR2 SQIVND (reference sequence). The CDR3 is 17 residues long. The CDR3 loop reads CASTPKSRTSGTNEQFF. The CDR3 region has the DNA TGTGCCAGTACCCCAAAGAGCAGGACTAGCGGCACCAATGAGCAGTTCTTC.

This clone showed up just once. The rearrangement joins TRBV7-6 to TRBJ2-3; tentatively, D is TRBD2 (5 bases). The CDR3 is 16 amino acids. The ends were cut back, 3 bases at V and 0 bases at J, with 13 bases in the middle. Germline CDR1 is SGHVS and CDR2 is FNYEAQ. This CDR3 is CASSFGSGSSTDTQYF. For the CDR3, the DNA is TGTGCCAGCAGCTTCGGCAGCGGTTCTAGCACAGATACGCAGTATTTT.

This chain connects TRBV27 to TRBJ2-7; TRBD1 matches at 10 bases. The CDR3 consists of 14 residues. CDR1 and CDR2 from the germline V gene are MNHEY and SMNVEV (reference sequence). Trimming removed 6 bases from V and 3 bases from J; junction bases left unmatched: 5. The CDR3 loop is CASSRDRGIYEQYF. The DNA of the CDR3 is TGTGCCAGCAGCCGGGACAGGGGAATCTACGAGCAGTACTTC.

The CDR3 protein is CASKSFNINSPLHF. CDR3 DNA: TGTGCCAGCAAATCGTTTAATATTAATTCACCCCTCCACTTT. The chain carries TRBV6-5 and TRBJ1-6; D not certain. The CDR3 extends over 14 amino acids. Germline V gene data show CDR1 as MNHEY and CDR2 as SVGAGI. V lost 7 bases and J lost 6, with 13 bases in between.

The chain employs TRBV18 and TRBJ2-7; unclear D gene. Germline V gene lookup returns CDR1 KGHSH and CDR2 LQKENI. CDR3 size: 13 residues. The V end lost 3 bases, the J end lost 7 bases, and 13 bases lay between the germline ends. The CDR3: CASSPLTPWEQYF. The CDR3 DNA follows: TGTGCCAGCTCACCCCTGACCCCCTGGGAGCAGTACTTC. The full variable domain, completed using reference TRBV18 and TRBJ2-7, is NAGVMQNPRHLVRRRGQEARLRCSPMKGHSHVYWYRQLPEEGLKFMVYLQKENIIDESGMPKERFSAEFPKEGPSILRIQQVVRGDSAAYFCASSPLTPWEQYFGPGTRLTVT.

This rearrangement joins TRBV11-3 to TRBJ2-3; D ambiguous. Germline V gives CDR1 SGHNT, CDR2 YENEEA. This CDR3 region has 14 residues. The germline V and J ends were trimmed by 1 base and 0 bases, with 5 bases remaining between them. The CDR3 here is CASSLASSTDTQYF. The CDR3 DNA follows: TGTGCCAGCAGCTTAGCCTCTAGCACAGATACGCAGTATTTT.

V gene TRBV27 combines with J gene TRBJ2-3; D is perhaps TRBD1 (6 bases). Germline V gene lookup returns CDR1 MNHEY and CDR2 SMNVEV (reference sequence). The CDR3 is 15 amino acids. The V and J ends lost 6 bases and 0 bases respectively, with 13 bases between them. The CDR3 DNA sequence: TGTGCCAGCAGCCGTCGACAGGCGAGCACAGATACGCAGTATTTT. Its protein is CASSRRQASTDTQYF.

The CDR3 bases are TGTGCCAGCAGCAAAACTAGCGGGTTAAACAATGAGCAGTTCTTC. Translating it yields CASSKTSGLNNEQFF. The V call is TRBV28, the J call TRBJ2-1, with 9 bases fitting TRBD2. The CDR3 extends over 15 amino acids. After removal of 6 bases from V and 5 bases from J, the junction contained 8 bases not matched to a gene. Germline-derived CDR1 and CDR2 are MDHEN and SYDVKM.

V usage is TRBV28 and J usage is TRBJ2-3; D is undetermined. Trimming shortened V by 2 bases and J by 5 bases, and 11 bases separated the two germline ends. The germline CDR1 and CDR2 sequences are MDHEN and SYDVKM. This CDR3 is built from 14 residues. Here the CDR3 DNA reads TGTGCCAGCAGTTTAGCTAGTAAGGGAGATACGCAGTATTTT. Its translation: CASSLASKGDTQYF.

This clone has only one observation. The chain uses TRBV2 and TRBJ2-1; 7 positions agree with TRBD2. The CDR3 is 17 amino acids. V gave up 2 bases and J gave up 3 bases; unmatched junction bases: 10. CDR1 and CDR2 (germline): SNHLY, FYNNEI. CDR3 nucleotides: TGTGCCAGCAGTGAACCCTTTGGCGGGAGACTCTACAATGAGCAGTTCTTC. Translated: CASSEPFGGRLYNEQFF.

The chain links TRBV5-6 to TRBJ2-2; D gene ambiguous. This CDR3 has 15 residues. V was cut by 0 bases and J by 2 bases, with 8 bases left in between. Germline-derived CDR1 and CDR2 are SGHDT and YYEEEE. Written as DNA, the CDR3 is TGTGCCAGCAGCTTGGGACTCTTAAACACCGGGGAGCTGTTTTTT. Its translation is CASSLGLLNTGELFF.

J is TRBJ2-7 and V is TRBV18, with a possible D match to TRBD2 (6 bases). Trimming cost V 2 bases and J 7 bases, with 9 bases left between them. The germline gives CDR1 KGHSH, CDR2 LQKENI. The CDR3 sequence is 12 residues long. The CDR3 DNA follows: TGTGCCAGCTCACCAAGAGGGAGGGAGCAGTACTTC. Residues: CASSPRGREQYF. Supplemented by reference TRBV18 and TRBJ2-7, the full variable domain reads NAGVMQNPRHLVRRRGQEARLRCSPMKGHSHVYWYRQLPEEGLKFMVYLQKENIIDESGMPKERFSAEFPKEGPSILRIQQVVRGDSAAYFCASSPRGREQYFGPGTRLTVT.

The chain recombines TRBV2 with TRBJ1-6; D is uncertain. The CDR3 has 15 amino acids. Germline CDR1 is SNHLY and CDR2 is FYNNEI. Deletions cut 7 bases from V and 0 bases from J, with 10 bases between. CDR3 sequence: CASKTVSSYNSPLHF. CDR3 in DNA: TGTGCCAGCAAGACTGTGAGCTCCTATAATTCACCCCTCCACTTT.

The chain has TRBV4-1 and TRBJ2-3; maybe TRBD2 (6 bases). Trimming cost V 4 bases and J 2 bases, with 16 bases left between them. Germline values: CDR1 MGHRA, CDR2 YSYEKL. The CDR3 has 16 residues. The CDR3 loop is CASSRSSAGLTDTQYF. As DNA, the CDR3 is TGCGCCAGCAGCCGCAGCTCAGCGGGCCTCACAGATACGCAGTATTTT.